Listed below are T cell receptor beta chains from one sample, sequenced in a study of metastatic and nonmetastatic thyroid tumors. Through MiXCR, TCRdb re-clonotyped the PCR reads. The profile shows roughly 63,000 clones, roughly 16% of them singletons. What was sequenced was blood. All receptors come from a male donor with papillary thyroid cancer or a benign thyroid nodule (not recorded which). Some clones in this sample may be carry-over from other donors' samples. CDR3s include the opening cysteine and the closing phenylalanine or tryptophan. D genes are given only for firm matches. Clone sizes are given selectively: once, few, many, or a class where the clone is expanded.

CDR3 length	V gene	J gene	clone size	D gene	CDR3 protein	CDR3 DNA
13	TRBV7-2	TRBJ2-1	.	.	CASSWRSYNEQFF	TGTGCCAGCAGCTGGAGGTCCTACAATGAGCAGTTCTTC
15	TRBV4-3	TRBJ2-2	many	TRBD1	CASSQLHRGPGELFF	TGCGCCAGCAGCCAATTGCACAGGGGCCCCGGGGAGCTGTTTTTT
12	TRBV12-3/TRBV12-4	TRBJ1-6	medium-sized	.	CASSLGGSPLHF	TGTGCCAGCAGTTTAGGTGGTTCACCCCTCCACTTT
15	TRBV5-8	TRBJ2-7	many	.	CASSLTGTIPYEQYF	TGTGCCAGCAGCTTGACCGGGACAATACCCTACGAGCAGTACTTC
15	TRBV20-1	TRBJ2-1	many	TRBD2	CSASQFGGRANEQFF	TGCAGTGCTAGTCAATTCGGGGGGAGGGCTAATGAGCAGTTCTTC
14	TRBV10-3	TRBJ1-1	many	TRBD1	CAISLGQHNTEAFF	TGTGCCATCAGCCTGGGACAGCACAACACTGAAGCTTTCTTT
17	TRBV14	TRBJ1-2	many	TRBD1	CASSQEGQGAFNYGYTF	TGTGCCAGCAGCCAAGAGGGACAGGGGGCATTCAACTATGGCTACACCTTC
15	TRBV29-1	TRBJ2-2	few	.	CSAQIAERNTGELFF	TGCAGCGCTCAGATAGCTGAGCGGAACACCGGGGAGCTGTTTTTT
14	TRBV28	TRBJ2-1	many	TRBD2	CASTLAGPYNEQFF	TGTGCCAGCACCCTAGCGGGGCCTTACAATGAGCAGTTCTTC
14	TRBV30	TRBJ1-1	many	TRBD1	CAWAHGTGNTLAFF	TGTGCCTGGGCCCACGGGACAGGGAATACCTTGGCTTTCTTT
15	TRBV19	TRBJ1-5	few	.	CASSTGTGRNHPQHF	TGTGCCAGTAGTACCGGTACAGGCCGCAATCATCCCCAGCATTTT
13	TRBV12-3/TRBV12-4	TRBJ1-4	many	TRBD1	CASSDRGGEKLFF	TGTGCCAGCAGCGACAGGGGTGGCGAAAAACTGTTTTTT
15	TRBV5-1	TRBJ1-6	many	TRBD1	CASTLAGQGYSPLHF	TGCGCCAGCACCTTGGCGGGACAGGGTTATTCACCCCTCCACTTT
15	TRBV2	TRBJ2-7	.	.	CSSLPPHGSSYEQYF	TGTTCCAGCTTACCCCCACATGGGTCCTCCTACGAGCAGTACTTC
13	TRBV11-2	TRBJ1-1	many	.	CASSLDSGTEAFF	TGTGCCAGCAGCTTAGATTCTGGCACTGAAGCTTTCTTT
17	TRBV18	TRBJ1-1	.	.	CASSQNMGNREISEAFF	TGTGCCAGCTCACAAAACATGGGGAACAGGGAAATCAGTGAAGCTTTCTTT
19	TRBV20-1	TRBJ2-3	many	.	CSASGGPPGGSRYEDTQYF	TGCAGTGCTAGCGGGGGCCCACCGGGAGGAAGTCGGTATGAAGATACGCAGTATTTT
14	TRBV4-1	TRBJ2-7	.	.	CASIQGRGLDEQYF	TGTGCCAGCATCCAAGGCAGGGGTCTCGACGAGCAGTACTTC
12	TRBV7-2	TRBJ2-2	few	.	CASGLVAGELFF	TGTGCCAGCGGGCTAGTCGCCGGGGAGCTGTTTTTT
15	TRBV19	TRBJ1-1	many	.	CASSKPGRGNTEAFF	TGTGCCAGTAGTAAGCCGGGACGGGGGAACACTGAAGCTTTCTTT
14	TRBV15	TRBJ2-2	many	.	CATSSGSVTGELFF	TGTGCCACCAGCAGTGGCAGCGTCACCGGGGAGCTGTTTTTT
14	TRBV5-6	TRBJ2-7	many	.	CASSLGASFYEQYF	TGTGCCAGCAGCTTGGGGGCGAGCTTCTACGAGCAGTACTTC
11	TRBV4-1	TRBJ1-3	many	.	CASGQGNTIYF	TGCGCCAGCGGACAGGGAAACACCATATATTTT
19	TRBV28	TRBJ2-1	many	TRBD2	CASSRLAGGPSLHYNEQFF	TGTGCCAGCAGTCGACTAGCGGGGGGGCCATCATTACACTACAATGAGCAGTTCTTC
16	TRBV11-1	TRBJ2-2	few	TRBD2	CASRLEVAGDTGELSF	TGTGCCAGCAGATTAGAGGTAGCGGGGGACACCGGGGAGCTGTCTTTT
15	TRBV6-1	TRBJ1-1	many	TRBD1	CASSRDRGKDTEAFF	TGTGCCAGCAGTAGGGACAGGGGGAAGGATACTGAAGCTTTCTTT
15	TRBV6-1	TRBJ2-6	.	.	CASIPSSSGANFLTF	TGTGCCAGCATACCTAGCAGCTCTGGGGCCAACTTTCTGACTTTC
17	TRBV5-5	TRBJ1-2	many	TRBD1	CASSLSTRQGPQYGYTF	TGTGCCAGCAGCTTGTCGACCCGACAGGGGCCTCAGTATGGCTACACCTTC
17	TRBV7-8	TRBJ2-3	.	TRBD1	CASSLFDRGYSTDTQYF	TGTGCCAGCAGCTTATTTGACAGGGGGTATAGCACAGATACGCAGTATTTT
13	TRBV7-9	TRBJ2-5	many	.	CASSLPGLETQYF	TGTGCCAGCAGCCTTCCGGGGCTAGAGACCCAGTACTTC
15	TRBV20-1	TRBJ2-1	many	TRBD1	CSASSGTGMVDEQFF	TGCAGTGCTTCCTCCGGGACAGGGATGGTCGATGAGCAGTTCTTC
15	TRBV9	TRBJ2-6	many	.	CASSPHGAGANVLTF	TGTGCCAGCAGCCCCCACGGGGCTGGGGCCAACGTCCTGACTTTC
15	TRBV13	TRBJ2-1	many	.	CASTHSGGVADEQFF	TGTGCCAGCACCCATTCTGGGGGAGTTGCGGATGAGCAGTTCTTC
12	TRBV28	TRBJ1-2	few	.	CASSGGHYGYAF	TGTGCCAGCTCAGGCGGCCACTATGGCTACGCCTTC
14	TRBV28	TRBJ1-2	many	TRBD1	CASSSRDRVDGYTF	TGTGCCAGCAGTAGCCGGGACAGGGTGGATGGCTACACCTTC
17	TRBV15	TRBJ2-1	many	TRBD2	CATSRENAGGIYNEQFF	TGTGCCACCAGCAGAGAAAACGCGGGAGGAATATACAATGAGCAGTTCTTC
16	TRBV13	TRBJ2-3	many	.	CASSQLGGLRRDTQYF	TGTGCCAGCAGCCAGCTCGGTGGGCTGCGCCGAGATACGCAGTATTTT
15	TRBV27	TRBJ1-6	many	.	CASSLTRQANSPLHF	TGTGCCAGCAGTTTAACTCGACAAGCTAATTCACCCCTCCACTTT
17	TRBV18	TRBJ1-5	many	TRBD1	CASSPYPGTGGNQPQHF	TGTGCCAGCTCACCATATCCCGGGACAGGGGGCAATCAGCCCCAGCATTTT